The rows below give T cell receptor beta chains drawn from one sample of a study of identical twins. Each CDR3 protein is one row after TCRdb ran MiXCR on the 5' RACE reads. This repertoire shows around 1.7 million distinct CDR3 sequences, around 29% found once; its top ten account for around 0.3%. Sample: cord blood. The receptors shown here come from a newborn girl in good health. The CDR3 runs from the conserved cysteine through the conserved F or W. The D gene is left open where the match is weak. Some rows mark clone size as missing; the rest say once, few, many or name a class of expanded clone.

>-|TRBJ1-6|TRBD1|TRBV25-1
TGTGCCAGCAGTATCCAGGGGGGAAATTCACCCCTCCACTTT
CASSIQGGNSPLHF
>-|TRBJ2-7|-|TRBV7-2
TGTGCCAGCAGCTTAGTGGGTACATCCTACAATGAGCAGTACTTC
CASSLVGTSYNEQYF
>few|TRBJ2-3|-|TRBV27
TGTGCCAGAAGTACCACAGATACGCAGTATTTT
CARSTTDTQYF
>few|TRBJ1-4|-|TRBV4-2
TGTGCCAGCAGCCCGCCCGGGGCCCTTGCAACTAATGAAAAACTGTTTTTT
CASSPPGALATNEKLFF
>few|TRBJ1-5|-|TRBV20-1
TGCAGTGCTAGAGATCGACGGGGAAGGCAGCCCCAGCATTTT
CSARDRRGRQPQHF
>-|TRBJ1-2|-|TRBV19
TGTGCCAGTAGTATTGGGATAGGGCCGTATGGCTACACCTTC
CASSIGIGPYGYTF
>-|TRBJ2-2|-|TRBV24-1
TGTGCCACCAGTGATTTGGACACCGGGGAGCTGTTTTTT
CATSDLDTGELFF
>-|TRBJ1-2|-|TRBV6-6
TGTGCCAGCAGTTACCCCAGGGCCGCTAACTATGGCTACACCTTC
CASSYPRAANYGYTF
>-|TRBJ2-1|-|TRBV7-2
TGTGCCAGCAGCCAGGGGCTAACTAGGTACAATGAGCAGTTCTTC
CASSQGLTRYNEQFF
>-|TRBJ1-2|-|TRBV5-1
TGCGCCAGCAGCCCAGGGGACGTTACCCCGTATGGCTACACCTTC
CASSPGDVTPYGYTF
>many|TRBJ2-4|TRBD1|TRBV18
TGTGCCAGCTCACCGACAGGGGTCAAAAACATTCAGTACTTC
CASSPTGVKNIQYF
>few|TRBJ2-4|-|TRBV12-3/TRBV12-4
TGTGCCAGCAGCGCTGGGGGGCGGGAGGCCAAAAACATTCAGTACTTC
CASSAGGREAKNIQYF
>-|TRBJ2-7|TRBD2|TRBV28
TGTGCCAGCACCCAAGACAGGACTAGCGGGACCCATGAGCAGTACTTC
CASTQDRTSGTHEQYF
>-|TRBJ2-1|-|TRBV9
TGTGCCAGCAGCGTAGCGGGTAGCCTTACCTACAATGAGCAGTTCTTC
CASSVAGSLTYNEQFF
>-|TRBJ1-3|-|TRBV5-6
TGTGCCAGCAGCTGGGGGGTTTCTGGAAACACCATATATTTT
CASSWGVSGNTIYF
>-|TRBJ2-1|TRBD2|TRBV15
TGTGCCACCAGCAGAGATGGGAGGGAGCAGGTTGACGAGTTCTTC
CATSRDGREQVDEFF
>-|TRBJ1-4|-|TRBV7-8
TGTGCCAGCAGTCCCGACAGGCAGAATGAAAAACTGTTTTTT
CASSPDRQNEKLFF
>-|TRBJ2-1|-|TRBV25-1
TGTGCCAGCAGTGAATGGGGCAGTGAGTTCTTC
CASSEWGSEFF
>-|TRBJ1-1|-|TRBV11-2
TGTGCCAGCAGCTGGGGGGGGGATGTCACTGAAGCTTTCTTT
CASSWGGDVTEAFF
>-|TRBJ2-1|-|TRBV7-8
TGTGCCAGCAGCTTATTTACCCCCGGGACCTACTACAATGAGCAGTTCTTC
CASSLFTPGTYYNEQFF
>many|TRBJ2-6|-|TRBV20-1
TGCAGTGCACTTTCCGGCAACTCTGGGGCCAACGTCCTGACTTTC
CSALSGNSGANVLTF
>-|TRBJ2-7|TRBD1|TRBV14
TGTGCCAGCAGCACCCGGACAGGGGCCTCCTACGAGCAGTACTTC
CASSTRTGASYEQYF
>few|TRBJ1-5|TRBD1|TRBV28
TGTGCCAGCAGTTTACAACAGGGGCAGCCCCAGCATTTT
CASSLQQGQPQHF
>-|TRBJ1-1|-|TRBV6-1
TGTGCCACCGGACAGCGCCCCTCTGAAGCTTTCTTT
CATGQRPSEAFF
>-|TRBJ2-2|TRBD1|TRBV5-5
TGTGCCAGCAGCTTGGCGTGGACAGGGGACACCGGGGAGCTGTTTTTT
CASSLAWTGDTGELFF
>few|TRBJ2-7|TRBD1|TRBV11-2
TGTGCCAGCAGCTTAGGGACGGGACAGGCTTACGAGCAGTACTTC
CASSLGTGQAYEQYF
>few|TRBJ1-1|TRBD1|TRBV4-1
TGCGCCAGCAGCCAAGATCTTGGGACAGGGTTGAACACTGAAGCTTTCTTT
CASSQDLGTGLNTEAFF
>once|TRBJ2-1|TRBD2|TRBV25-1
TGTGCCAGCAGTCCTAAGTGGACTAGCGGGTCAGAGACCCAGTTCTTC
CASSPKWTSGSETQFF
>-|TRBJ2-3|-|TRBV5-1
TGCGCCAGCAGCTGGCAGCCCCTAGCGACAGATACGCAGTATTTT
CASSWQPLATDTQYF
>-|TRBJ1-1|TRBD1|TRBV9
TGTGCCAGCAGCGTAGCCCCCACAGGGGGCACTGAAGCTTTCTTT
CASSVAPTGGTEAFF
>-|TRBJ1-4|-|TRBV7-9
TGTGCCAGCAGCTTAGTGGTCGGAATAGAAAAACTGTTTTTT
CASSLVVGIEKLFF
>-|TRBJ2-4|-|TRBV20-1
TGCAGTGCTAGAGATGCAGCCCTAGCCAAAAACATTCAGTACTTC
CSARDAALAKNIQYF
>-|TRBJ2-5|-|TRBV20-1
TGCAGTGCTAGTCTGTCCGGGAGACAAGAGACCCAGTACTTC
CSASLSGRQETQYF
>-|TRBJ1-5|-|TRBV20-1
TGCAGTGCTAGAGCGACGGTTTATAGCAATCAGCCCCAGCATTTT
CSARATVYSNQPQHF
>once|TRBJ2-5|-|TRBV2
TGTGCCAGCAGTGAAGCGCTGGCACAAGAGACCCGGTACTTC
CASSEALAQETRYF
>-|TRBJ1-4|-|TRBV2
TGTGCCAGCGCGGAAGACAGTGATGAAAAACTGTTTTTT
CASAEDSDEKLFF
>-|TRBJ2-1|-|TRBV4-1
TGCGCCAGCAGCCGGATTACTAGCACCCTGAGCTCCTACAATGAGCAGTTCTTC
CASSRITSTLSSYNEQFF
>few|TRBJ2-7|-|TRBV12-3/TRBV12-4
TGTGCCAGCAGTCGTTCGGTCAGGGATATCTACGAGCAGTACTTC
CASSRSVRDIYEQYF
>-|TRBJ1-1|-|TRBV20-1
TGCAGTGCTAGGGCGACATCGAACACTGAAGCTTTCTTT
CSARATSNTEAFF
>once|TRBJ2-1|TRBD2|TRBV20-1
TGCAGTGCTAAAAGGCAGGAAGGGACTAGCGGGGGACCCAATGAGCAGTTCTTC
CSAKRQEGTSGGPNEQFF
>-|TRBJ1-1|-|TRBV5-1
TGCGCCAGCAGCTTGAACGGGGGCCAGGCTGAAGCTTTCTTT
CASSLNGGQAEAFF
>-|TRBJ1-4|TRBD1|TRBV7-9
TGTGCCAGCAGCATGGACAGGGGAGGTCGGGAAAAACTGTTTTTT
CASSMDRGGREKLFF
>few|TRBJ2-7|-|TRBV20-1
TGCAGTGCTAGAGAAACACCGGGACCGATGTACGAGCAGTACTTC
CSARETPGPMYEQYF
>-|TRBJ2-4|TRBD2|TRBV7-2
TGTGCCAGCAGCTTAGACCTAGCGGGATACGGGGTAGACATTCAGTACTTC
CASSLDLAGYGVDIQYF
>-|TRBJ1-5|TRBD1|TRBV4-2
TGTGCCAGCAGCCAGGAAGGACAGGGACCATATCAGCCCCAGCATTTT
CASSQEGQGPYQPQHF
>-|TRBJ2-7|-|TRBV4-1
TGCGCCAGCAGCCAGGATCCTGACCATTCCTACGAGCAGTACTTC
CASSQDPDHSYEQYF
>-|TRBJ1-2|TRBD1|TRBV13
TGTGCCAGTAGCTTCGGGACAGGGGAGGATGGCTACACCTTC
CASSFGTGEDGYTF
>-|TRBJ1-4|-|TRBV21-1
TGTGCCAGCAGAGGGAGGGTTAATGAAAAACTGTTTTTT
CASRGRVNEKLFF
>-|TRBJ2-1|-|TRBV11-1
TGTGCCAGCAGCTTGGCGGACGGATCAAATGAGCAGTTCTTC
CASSLADGSNEQFF
>few|TRBJ2-1|TRBD1|TRBV6-6
TGTGCCAGCAGCTCCGGGACAGTCTCCTACAATGAGCAGTTCTTC
CASSSGTVSYNEQFF
>-|TRBJ2-3|-|TRBV5-1
TGCGCCAGCAGTCAACTGGGGGCCGACACAGATACGCAGTATTTT
CASSQLGADTDTQYF
>-|TRBJ2-7|TRBD2|TRBV20-1
TGCAGTGCTAGAGATCGGGAGGGCCCTGGATACGAGCAGTACTTC
CSARDREGPGYEQYF
>-|TRBJ2-5|TRBD1|TRBV3-1
TGTGCCAGCAGCCAAGCCGGGACAGGGAAGGAGACCCAGTACTTC
CASSQAGTGKETQYF
>-|TRBJ2-5|-|TRBV9
TGTGCCAGCAGCGTAGATCGAGGGGTGGAGACCCAGTACTTC
CASSVDRGVETQYF
>-|TRBJ2-5|TRBD1|TRBV2
TGTGCCAGCAGGGACCGGGACAGGGTTTGGCAAGAGACCCAGTACTTC
CASRDRDRVWQETQYF
>-|TRBJ2-5|-|TRBV7-2
TGTGCCAGCAGCTTAACGCCTGTCCAAGAGACCCAGTACTTC
CASSLTPVQETQYF
>-|TRBJ2-3|-|TRBV7-9
TGTGCCAGCAGCGCAACCGGGACCAGGGGAGCAGATACGCAGTATTTT
CASSATGTRGADTQYF
>few|TRBJ2-5|TRBD2|TRBV6-1
TGTGCCAGCAGCCCTGTAGGGACTAGCGGGAGTTTCAGAGAGACCCAGTACTTC
CASSPVGTSGSFRETQYF